The 30 T cell receptor beta chains listed next were all sequenced from one sample in a study of T cells after yellow fever vaccination. TCRdb re-derived calls from the 5' RACE reads in MiXCR, one entry per CDR3 protein. The repertoire holds a few hundred thousand distinct CDR3 sequences, with approximately 7% as singletons. The source material was PBMCs, sampled 45 days after the first yellow fever vaccination. The receptors derive from a man between 18 and 29 years old who received the YFV17D yellow fever vaccine.

This clonotype was seen more than once but under ten times. V and J are TRBV11-3 and TRBJ2-7; 13 positions match TRBD2. Trimming took 4 bases from V and 10 from J; bases not matched to a gene: 4. This CDR3 is built from 13 residues. Germline V lookup: CDR1 SGHNT, CDR2 YENEEA. CDR3 coding DNA: TGTGCCAGCAGCTCGGGACTAGCGGGGAAACAGTACTTC. Translated, it gives CASSSGLAGKQYF.

This chain joins TRBV5-1 and TRBJ2-2; TRBD1 agrees at 7 bases. Germline V CDR1 and CDR2: SGHRS, YFSETQ. V shed 4 bases and J 0 bases; nucleotides not matched to a gene: 12. The CDR3 sequence is 18 residues long. As DNA, the CDR3 is TGCGCCAGCAGCCTCGCCCCACAGGGGCGCGCGAACACCGGGGAGCTGTTTTTT. Protein: CASSLAPQGRANTGELFF.

The CDR3 DNA reads as TGTGCCAGCAGCTCCCCCGGGACAGGAGTTTCTGGGGCCAACGTCCTGACTTTC. Encoded protein: CASSSPGTGVSGANVLTF. The genes are TRBV5-4 and TRBJ2-6, with 8 positions matching TRBD1. The germline V gene has CDR1 SGHNT and CDR2 YYREEE (reference sequence). The CDR3 extends over 18 amino acids. V was pared by 3 bases and J by 1 base, with 9 bases of the junction left unmatched.

The chain recombines TRBV24-1 with TRBJ2-5; unclear D gene. The CDR3 covers 14 residues. V shed 2 bases and J shed 7 bases, with 13 bases lying between them. CDR1 KGHDR and CDR2 SFDVKD come from the germline V gene. Written as DNA, the CDR3 is TGTGCCACCAGTGATTCCCAAAACGTCGTGACCCAGTACTTC. Translated, it gives CATSDSQNVVTQYF.

The chain couples TRBV3-1 to TRBJ1-1; TRBD1 agrees at 12 bases. V lost 4 bases to trimming and J lost 4 bases; unmatched junction nucleotides: 10. CDR3 size: 17 residues. Germline V gene data show CDR1 as LGHDT and CDR2 as YNNKEL (reference sequence). CDR3 nucleotides: TGTGCCAGCAGCCCTCGGGACAGGGGGCGCTTAGGCACTGAAGCTTTCTTT. This codes for CASSPRDRGRLGTEAFF.

The chain carries TRBV7-9 and TRBJ1-2; D not certain. The CDR3 is 12 amino acids. V lost 1 base, J lost 6 bases, and 6 bases lay in between. Germline V gene sequence: CDR1 SEHNR, CDR2 FQNEAQ (reference sequence). The chain's CDR3 is CASSLVPHGYTF. The CDR3 nucleotides read TGTGCCAGCAGCTTAGTACCCCATGGCTACACCTTC. Variable domain in full (rest from reference TRBV7-9 and TRBJ1-2): DTGVSQNPRHKITKRGQNVTFRCDPISEHNRLYWYRQTLGQGPEFLTYFQNEAQLEKSRLLSDRFSAERPKGSFSTLEIQRTEQGDSAMYLCASSLVPHGYTFGSGTRLTVV.

Many counts were recorded for this clonotype. The chain joins TRBV5-1 to TRBJ1-1; D is uncertain. CDR3 length: 13 amino acids. V was cut by 0 bases and J by 5 bases, with 8 bases left in between. The germline V gene encodes CDR1 SGHRS and CDR2 YFSETQ. The DNA of the CDR3 is TGCGCCAGCAGCTTGGGGGGAGGTACTGAAGCTTTCTTT. Amino acid sequence: CASSLGGGTEAFF.

This chain links TRBV4-1 with TRBJ1-1; D perhaps matches TRBD1 (6 bases). The germline gives CDR1 MGHRA, CDR2 YSYEKL. The ends were cut back, 7 bases at V and 4 bases at J, with 19 bases in the middle. This CDR3 has 15 amino acids. The DNA for the CDR3 is TGCGCCAGCAACTCGGGCCAGGGGAGCACCACTGAAGCTTTCTTT. It is translated as CASNSGQGSTTEAFF.

This clonotype has only a few counts. V is TRBV6-1 and J is TRBJ2-5; 7 bases map to TRBD1. CDR3 length: 16 amino acids. V trimming: 6 bases; J trimming: 2 bases; junction bases outside the gene matches: 12. CDR1 MNHNS and CDR2 SASEGT come from the germline V gene. The CDR3: CASRAPGQRSQETQYF. The CDR3 DNA reads TGTGCCAGCAGGGCTCCGGGACAGAGGAGTCAAGAGACCCAGTACTTC.

The chain recombines TRBV12-3 or TRBV12-4 with TRBJ1-5, with 8 bases fitting TRBD1. J lost 4 bases, V lost 6 bases, and 5 bases had no gene match. This CDR3 has 14 residues. CDR3 amino acids: CASRWDRQNQPQHF. The CDR3 nucleotides read TGTGCCAGCAGATGGGACAGGCAGAATCAGCCCCAGCATTTT.

In its sample, this clonotype was seen a few times. CDR3 nucleotide sequence: TGTGCCAGCAGCTTCATGCGGGGGGCCCAGTTCTTC. It yields the protein CASSFMRGAQFF. The gene calls are TRBV7-3 and TRBJ2-1; 8 bases agree with TRBD2. In germline, CDR1 is SGHTA, CDR2 FQGTGA. This CDR3 comprises 12 residues. Trimming cost V 3 bases and J 13 bases; bases outside gene matches: 5.

The V and J genes are TRBV20-1 and TRBJ2-7; TRBD2 matches 9 bases. CDR3 length: 14 residues. Per the germline V gene, CDR1 is DFQATT and CDR2 is SNEGSKA (reference sequence). After removal of 3 bases from V and 3 bases from J, the junction contained 6 bases not matched to a gene. The CDR3 DNA is TGCAGTGCTAGGGGTAGCGGGGGTGGCTACGAGCAGTACGTC. It yields the protein CSARGSGGGYEQYV.

The chain is built from TRBV4-2 and TRBJ2-5; TRBD1 is a possible D gene (5 bases). V lost 0 bases to trimming and J lost 4 bases, with 12 bases between them. Germline CDR1 is LGHNA and CDR2 is YNFKEQ. The CDR3 sequence is 15 residues long. DNA for the CDR3: TGTGCCAGCAGCCAAGATGGGGCGGAGTTAGAGACCCAGTACTTC. Its translation is CASSQDGAELETQYF.

Ten or more counts support this clonotype. The gene calls are TRBV6-1 and TRBJ2-7, with D unclear. Germline loops: CDR1 MNHNS, CDR2 SASEGT. Trimming removed 9 bases at V and 2 bases at J, with 23 bases between. This CDR3 has 16 residues. This CDR3 is CASSPIPGQMTYEQYF. For the CDR3, the DNA is TGTGCCAGTTCCCCTATACCGGGTCAGATGACCTACGAGCAGTACTTC.

V is TRBV5-1 and J is TRBJ1-2; the D is unclear. Germline CDR1 SGHRS, CDR2 YFSETQ. V was pared by 3 bases and J by 7 bases, with 7 bases between. CDR3 length equals 11 residues. CDR3 coding DNA: TGCGCCAGCAGCTCATCGGGTGGCTACACCTTC. It specifies CASSSSGGYTF.

The table lists this clonotype with many counts. The V gene is TRBV4-1, the J gene TRBJ2-1, with D perhaps matching TRBD1 (5 bases). CDR1 and CDR2 (germline): MGHRA, YSYEKL. CDR3 length equals 14 residues. V dropped 0 bases and J dropped 8 bases, with 11 bases sitting between them. The CDR3 reads CASSQEGAPDEQFF. The CDR3 nucleotides are TGCGCCAGCAGCCAAGAAGGGGCCCCCGATGAGCAGTTCTTC.

The table lists this clonotype with a few counts. The gene calls are TRBV20-1 and TRBJ1-3; D is unresolved. Looked up from germline, CDR1 is DFQATT and CDR2 is SNEGSKA (reference sequence). V lost 3 bases and J lost 0, with 12 bases in between. The CDR3 loop spans 15 amino acids. The CDR3 is CSASPTRASGNTIYF. For the CDR3, the DNA is TGCAGTGCTAGCCCCACAAGGGCCTCTGGAAACACCATATATTTT.

This clonotype occurred a few times. The chain carries TRBV12-3 or TRBV12-4 and TRBJ2-7, with D perhaps matching TRBD1 or TRBD2 (5 bases each). The V and J ends lost 5 bases and 9 bases respectively, with 20 bases between them. There are 14 residues in the CDR3. The CDR3 DNA reads TGTGCCAGCAGTCCCGGGACGGTTCCTAAGGGGCAGTACTTC. This gives the protein CASSPGTVPKGQYF.

The chain recombines TRBV25-1 with TRBJ1-5, with D perhaps matching TRBD1 (6 bases). Looked up from germline, CDR1 is MGHDK and CDR2 is SYGVNS. The length of the CDR3 is 15 residues. V was trimmed by 4 bases and J by 0 bases, leaving 10 bases between them. The chain's CDR3 is CASSGRQDSNQPQHF. CDR3 nucleotides: TGTGCCAGCAGTGGTAGACAGGATAGCAATCAGCCCCAGCATTTT.

This clonotype was seen only a few times. V usage is TRBV4-1 and J usage is TRBJ2-1, with D possibly TRBD2 on 5 matching bases. Germline V gives CDR1 MGHRA, CDR2 YSYEKL. With 1 base removed from V and 8 bases from J, the gap between germline ends came to 15 bases. CDR3 length: 15 residues. The CDR3 protein is CASSQGNSGEYEQFF. CDR3 bases: TGCGCCAGCAGCCAAGGCAATTCCGGGGAATATGAGCAGTTCTTC.

This clonotype appeared a few times. The chain carries TRBV20-1 and TRBJ2-1, with 13 positions matching TRBD2. Germline values: CDR1 DFQATT, CDR2 SNEGSKA (reference sequence). The ends lost 5 bases at V and 7 bases at J; junction bases unmatched: 5. The CDR3 has 14 residues. The CDR3 is CSAYTSGGANEQFF. Written as DNA, the CDR3 is TGCAGTGCTTATACTAGCGGGGGGGCTAATGAGCAGTTCTTC.

This clonotype was recorded a few times. The chain uses TRBV27 and TRBJ2-4; a possible D gene is TRBD2 (6 bases). CDR1 and CDR2 from the germline V gene are MNHEY and SMNVEV (reference sequence). This CDR3 contains 16 residues. Deletions cut 5 bases from V and 6 bases from J, with 20 bases between. The CDR3 DNA follows: TGTGCCAGCAGTGGATCCCGGGCCGGGAGCGGAAACATTCAGTACTTC. It translates to CASSGSRAGSGNIQYF.

Ten or more counts support this clonotype. The chain has TRBV7-8 and TRBJ2-2; the D is unclear. This CDR3 spans 15 amino acids. Germline loops: CDR1 SGHVS, CDR2 FQNEAQ. The V and J ends lost 3 bases and 0 bases respectively, with 8 bases between them. The CDR3 sequence is CASSFPVTNTGELFF. As DNA, the CDR3 is TGTGCCAGCAGCTTTCCTGTTACGAACACCGGGGAGCTGTTTTTT.

This clonotype appeared a few times. V usage is TRBV7-9 and J usage is TRBJ2-2; TRBD2 is a possible D gene (5 bases). From germline, CDR1 is SEHNR and CDR2 FQNEAQ (reference sequence). CDR3 length: 16 amino acids. Trimming took off 5 bases at V and 0 bases at J, with 13 bases between the two ends. This chain's CDR3 is CASSPAAVANTGELFF. As DNA, the CDR3 is TGTGCCAGCAGCCCCGCAGCGGTTGCGAACACCGGGGAGCTGTTTTTT.

In this sample, this clonotype turned up a few times. The chain joins TRBV6-9 to TRBJ2-7; the match to TRBD1 covers 9 bases. The CDR3 is made up of 15 amino acids. Losses at the gene ends were 2 bases for V and 11 bases for J; bases not matched to a gene: 13. Germline CDR1 and CDR2: MNHGY and SVAAGI. CDR3 in DNA: TGTGCCAGCAGTTATATACGCCAGGGACAGGGTGGAAAGTACGTC. This codes for CASSYIRQGQGGKYV.

This chain connects TRBV5-6 to TRBJ2-5; 14 positions match TRBD2. The germline gives CDR1 SGHDT, CDR2 YYEEEE. The CDR3 spans 19 residues. The trim removed 4 bases at V and 5 bases at J, leaving 16 bases unmatched. In nucleotides, the CDR3 is TGTGCCAGCAGCCCAGGGACTAGCGGGGGACGGATTCTATGGGAGACCCAGTACTTC. Translation: CASSPGTSGGRILWETQYF.

This clonotype was seen more than once but under ten times. The V and J genes are TRBV20-1 and TRBJ1-5, with a tentative D call TRBD1 (6 bases). V lost 3 bases, J lost 6 bases, and 15 bases lay in between. The CDR3 length is 14 residues. Germline lookup yields CDR1 DFQATT and CDR2 SNEGSKA (reference sequence). The CDR3, as DNA: TGCAGTGCTAGCAGGGGAGGCCTAGGTCAGCCCCAGCATTTT. Translated, it gives CSASRGGLGQPQHF.

The chain employs TRBV19 and TRBJ2-3; no reliable D call. The CDR3 is made up of 11 amino acids. Germline CDR1 and CDR2: LNHDA and SQIVND (reference sequence). The V gene lost 3 bases and the J gene lost 5 bases, with 3 bases spanning the gap. CDR3 amino acids: CASSILDTQYF. The CDR3 bases are TGTGCCAGTAGTATCTTAGATACGCAGTATTTT.

Comments on this clonotype: This may be a read error, as it is one base from a much larger clone. V and J are TRBV2 and TRBJ2-1; 12 positions agree with TRBD2. The CDR3 loop spans 16 amino acids. Germline CDR1 reads SNHLY; CDR2 reads FYNNEI. DNA of the CDR3: TGTGTCAGCAGCGAAAGGGAAGGACTAGCGGGATCTGAGCAGTTCTTC. Protein product: CVSSEREGLAGSEQFF.

This clonotype was observed a handful of times. CDR3 residues: CASSQSALTTNEKLFF. The CDR3, as DNA: TGTGCCAGCAGCCAATCGGCACTGACAACTAATGAAAAACTGTTTTTT. The rearrangement joins TRBV27 to TRBJ1-4; D is unclear. V was cut by 6 bases and J by 0 bases, with 14 bases left in between. The CDR3 spans 16 residues. From germline, CDR1 is MNHEY and CDR2 SMNVEV (reference sequence).